Detailed here is one TCR beta chain. This sample stems from a study of Ad26.COV2.S vaccination and SARS-CoV-2 variants. Trimming took off 3 bases at V and 6 bases at J, with 11 bases between the two ends. Germline V gives CDR1 SQVTM, CDR2 ANQGSEA. The CDR3 extends over 13 amino acids. Treatment reported: some 19 received Ad26.COV2.S at low or high dose, single or two shots; about 5 received placebo; per-sample allocation not given. Collection of samples fell on day 63 after the first vaccine or placebo injection. Sequencing used immunoSEQ multiplex PCR; TCRdb keeps in-frame clones, though not all of them. The sample lists 300,000 to 500,000 clones; approximately 90% were seen once.

The source material was peripheral blood, sampled in a trial of Ad26.COV2.S vaccine versus placebo. The chain combines TRBV29-1 with TRBJ2-2; either TRBD1 or TRBD2 may supply D (6 bases each). The TCR sequence derives from a person aged 18-60 years who received the Ad26.COV2.S COVID-19 vaccine or a placebo. CDR3 in DNA: TGCAGCGTTGAGAGTCGGGGGCCCGGGGAGCTGTTTTTT. Amino acid sequence: CSVESRGPGELFF.